This T cell receptor beta chain was profiled in a study of blood T cell repertoires in COVID-19 (dated by TCRdb to the early 2020s). In terms of the full investigation: The collaborator samples originated in the United States, Italy and Spain and spanned the acute and convalescent phases of COVID-19. The material from the prospective study consisted of cDNA or gDNA derived from T cells, B-cell-depleted T cells, or PBMCs. Deeply sampled blood TCRbeta repertoires from subjects exposed to, actively infected with, or recovered from COVID-19 were included in the dataset. A freely available public database, intended as a resource for researchers studying the immune response to SARS-CoV-2, is where the repertoires were released. The samples were drawn from two sources: the first 160 participants of the ongoing ImmuneRACE study, and 1,000 to 1,500 subjects contributed by 6 global collaborators. A de-identified subject ID, COVID-19 status, age in years and sex were almost always included in the sample metadata. Where HLA class I and class II types were available, the types were taken from metadata supplied by the sample provider, not from assay-based typing. Overall results and qualifications from the work: How much clinical and demographic metadata was included differed by source and by participant, and the metadata was provided uncurated.

TCRbeta CDR3 regions were amplified from genomic DNA by means of the immunoSEQ Assay, a bias-controlled multiplex PCR. The paper's processing steps were these. The number of nucleated cells in each sample was estimated from the amplification of reference gene primers within the assay. Sequence reads were collapsed and filtered to measure the absolute abundance of every unique TCRbeta CDR3 rearrangement. For each sample, productive Simpson clonality was calculated as the square root of Simpson's diversity index over productive rearrangements. TCRdb took this table from immuneACCESS and kept in-frame rearrangements with V and J called. Such tables lack part of the clones; where checked against another copy, unresolved V genes explain under half of the gap, and the rest is unexplained. The DNA was the basis for D and trimming; V, J and clone size are from that table. This sample is represented by just over 300,000 clones; around 90% of them were singletons. The top ten hold about 2.3% of the sample.

To note about this clone: This receptor's antigen is unknown. Qualities for individual bases were not recorded, and no much larger clone is one base off.

Whole blood was collected in K2EDTA tubes by collaborating institutions according to the institutions' own protocols. For TCRbeta analysis, collaborators shipped samples as frozen whole blood, isolated PBMCs, or DNA extracted from either of those sample types. CDR1 and CDR2 are drawn from the germline V gene: KGHDR, SFDVKD. Relative to germline, V is 4 bases shorter and J is 8 bases shorter, with 14 bases between their ends. The CDR3 contains 14 residues, cysteine and phenylalanine counted. Only CDR3 DNA remains: 42 bases, in frame from the first base. The source is a man younger than 35 with active or convalescent COVID-19. Sequencing was carried out using peripheral blood. The chain joins TRBV24-1 to TRBJ2-1, and possibly TRBD1, on 6 matching bases. The DNA sequence is as follows: TGTGCCACCAGTGAGGCCGGGACATTAGATGAGCAGTTCTTC. It specifies CATSEAGTLDEQFF.